This record looks at one T cell receptor beta chain sequence and its context. Its antigen remains unidentified. The data originate from a study of T cell responses to AZD1222 COVID-19 vaccine. The CDR3 is made up of 16 amino acids. V was shortened by 0 bases and J by 6 bases, with 15 bases between the two germline ends. Germline CDR1 is MNHEY and CDR2 is SMNVEV (reference sequence). Study-level results: Mostly white British, mostly female donors; authors suggested clonal diversity may be underestimated. The number of AZD1222 recipients seropositive at baseline was only five or six. Vaccine-associated CD4 TCRs ranged over spike, dominating at 160-218 and 743-854.

Method: immunoSEQ multiplex PCR; TCRdb's copy keeps in-frame clones and lacks some. The sample records 100,000 to 150,000 clones, around 90% being singletons. Sample: peripheral blood, taken on day 0 of AZD1222 vaccination. The TCR sequence derives from an adult in good health. The chain couples TRBV27 to TRBJ2-1, with D possibly being TRBD1 (5 bases). CDR3 region: CASSLSAGSSGNEQFF. Here the CDR3 DNA reads TGTGCCAGCAGTTTATCGGCAGGGTCCTCAGGCAATGAGCAGTTCTTC.